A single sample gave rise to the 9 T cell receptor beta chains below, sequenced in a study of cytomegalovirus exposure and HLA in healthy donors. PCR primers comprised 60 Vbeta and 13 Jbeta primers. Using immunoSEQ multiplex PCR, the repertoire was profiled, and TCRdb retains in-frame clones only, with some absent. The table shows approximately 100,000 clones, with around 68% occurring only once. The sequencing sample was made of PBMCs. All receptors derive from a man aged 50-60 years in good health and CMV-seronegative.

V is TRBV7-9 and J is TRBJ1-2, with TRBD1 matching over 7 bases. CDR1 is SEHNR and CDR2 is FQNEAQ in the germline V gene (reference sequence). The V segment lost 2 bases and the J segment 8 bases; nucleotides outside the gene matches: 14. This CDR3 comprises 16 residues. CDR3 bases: TGTGCCAGCAGCTTATTTAGAGGGGGCGCCGTTGGAGGCTACACCTTC. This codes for CASSLFRGGAVGGYTF.

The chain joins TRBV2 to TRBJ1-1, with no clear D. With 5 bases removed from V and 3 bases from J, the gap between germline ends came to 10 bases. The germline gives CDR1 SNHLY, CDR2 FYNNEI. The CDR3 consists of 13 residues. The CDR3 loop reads CASSPDMHTEAFF. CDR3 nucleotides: TGTGCCAGCAGTCCCGACATGCACACTGAAGCTTTCTTT.

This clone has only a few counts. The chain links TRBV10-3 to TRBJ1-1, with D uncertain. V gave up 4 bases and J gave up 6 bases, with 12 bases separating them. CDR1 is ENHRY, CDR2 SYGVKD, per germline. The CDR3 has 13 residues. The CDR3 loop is CAISAGRLAEAFF. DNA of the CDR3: TGTGCCATCAGTGCCGGGAGGTTGGCTGAAGCTTTCTTT.

The CDR3 sequence is CAISESGQGATGELFF. Written as DNA, the CDR3 is TGTGCCATCAGTGAGTCGGGACAGGGGGCAACCGGGGAGCTGTTTTTT. The chain combines TRBV10-3 with TRBJ2-2; the match to TRBD1 covers 12 bases. Germline V gives CDR1 ENHRY, CDR2 SYGVKD. V dropped 0 bases and J dropped 5; count of bases not matched to a gene: 1. The CDR3 spans 16 residues.

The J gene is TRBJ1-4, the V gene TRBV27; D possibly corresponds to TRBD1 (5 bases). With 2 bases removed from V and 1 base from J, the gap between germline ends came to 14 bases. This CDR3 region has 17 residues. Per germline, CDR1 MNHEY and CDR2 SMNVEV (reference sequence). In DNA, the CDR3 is TGTGCCAGCAGTTTAAGCTGCAGGGTAAGAACTAATGAAAAACTGTTTTTT. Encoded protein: CASSLSCRVRTNEKLFF.

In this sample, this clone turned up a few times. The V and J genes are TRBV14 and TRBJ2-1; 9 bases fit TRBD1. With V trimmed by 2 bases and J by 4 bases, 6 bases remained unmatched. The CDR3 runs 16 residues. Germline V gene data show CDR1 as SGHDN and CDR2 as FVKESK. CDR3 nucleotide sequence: TGTGCCAGCAGCCAAACCGGGACAGGGTTATACAATGAGCAGTTCTTC. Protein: CASSQTGTGLYNEQFF. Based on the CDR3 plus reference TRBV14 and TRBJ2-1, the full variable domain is EAGVTQFPSHSVIEKGQTVTLRCDPISGHDNLYWYRRVMGKEIKFLLHFVKESKQDESGMPNNRFLAERTGGTYSTLKVQPAELEDSGVYFCASSQTGTGLYNEQFFGPGTRLTVL.

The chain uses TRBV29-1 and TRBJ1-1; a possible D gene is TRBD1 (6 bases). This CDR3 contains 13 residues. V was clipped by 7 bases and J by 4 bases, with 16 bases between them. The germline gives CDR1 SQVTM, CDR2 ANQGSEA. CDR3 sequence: CSANPTGSTEAFF. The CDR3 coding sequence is TGCAGCGCTAATCCGACAGGTTCCACTGAAGCTTTCTTT.

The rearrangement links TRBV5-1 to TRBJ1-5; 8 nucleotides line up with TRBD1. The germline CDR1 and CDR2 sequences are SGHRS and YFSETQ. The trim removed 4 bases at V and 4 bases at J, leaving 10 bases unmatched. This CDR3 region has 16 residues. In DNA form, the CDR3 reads TGCGCCAGCAGCCTAGAGGGGACAGGCGGGAATCAGCCCCAGCATTTT. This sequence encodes CASSLEGTGGNQPQHF.

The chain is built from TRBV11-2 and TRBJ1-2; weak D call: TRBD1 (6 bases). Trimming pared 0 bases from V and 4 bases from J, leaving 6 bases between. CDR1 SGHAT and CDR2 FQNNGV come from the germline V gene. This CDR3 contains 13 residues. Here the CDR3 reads CASSLDRGYGYTF. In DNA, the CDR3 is TGTGCCAGCAGCTTAGACAGGGGCTATGGCTACACCTTC. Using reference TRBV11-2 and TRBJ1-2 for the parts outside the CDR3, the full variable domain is EAGVAQSPRYKIIEKRQSVAFWCNPISGHATLYWYQQILGQGPKLLIQFQNNGVVDDSQLPKDRFSAERLKGVDSTLKIQPAKLEDSAVYLCASSLDRGYGYTFGSGTRLTVV.